The 21 T cell receptor beta chains below all came from one sample that was sequenced in a study of siplizumab effects on memory and regulatory T cells. Clones were sequenced by immunoSEQ multiplex PCR, and TCRdb holds only the in-frame ones, with some missing. The data show 94,000 or so clones, roughly 93% seen once. The sequenced sample was CD8+ T cells sorted from blood. These receptors were collected from a human donor in good health.

The genes are TRBV27 and TRBJ2-1; D not certain. The V gene's germline CDR1 is MNHEY and CDR2 SMNVEV (reference sequence). V lost 1 base to trimming and J lost 6 bases, with 7 bases between them. The CDR3 consists of 13 residues. The CDR3 DNA follows: TGTGCCAGCAGTTTATTTGGCCTCAATGAGCAGTTCTTC. Protein sequence: CASSLFGLNEQFF.

Only one count was recorded for this clone. The chain joins TRBV27 to TRBJ1-1; possible D gene TRBD1, 5 bases. Germline V gene data show CDR1 as MNHEY and CDR2 as SMNVEV (reference sequence). The CDR3 runs 14 residues. V was pared by 5 bases and J by 4 bases, with 14 bases between. Here the CDR3 DNA reads TGTGCCAGCAGTGACCAGGGTGAGCTCACTGAAGCTTTCTTT. Amino acids: CASSDQGELTEAFF.

The CDR3 DNA sequence: TGTGCCTGGAGTGTACCAGGGGGGAGCTCTGGAAACACCATATATTTT. Amino acids: CAWSVPGGSSGNTIYF. The gene calls are TRBV30 and TRBJ1-3, with 7 bases fitting TRBD1. The CDR3 has 16 amino acids. V was pared by 0 bases and J by 0 bases, with 5 bases of the junction left unmatched. Germline-derived CDR1 and CDR2 are GTSNPN and SVGIG (reference sequence). The full variable domain, its missing parts supplied by reference TRBV30 and TRBJ1-3, is SQTIHQWPATLVQPVGSPLSLECTVEGTSNPNLYWYRQAAGRGLQLLFYSVGIGQISSEVPQNLSASRPQDRQFILSSKKLLLSDSGFYLCAWSVPGGSSGNTIYFGEGSWLTVV.

The CDR3 sequence is CASSFTENYGYTF. In DNA, the CDR3 is TGTGCCAGCAGCTTCACGGAGAACTATGGCTACACCTTC. This rearrangement joins TRBV5-8 to TRBJ1-2; D uncertain. This CDR3 comprises 13 residues. CDR1 is SGHTS and CDR2 is YDEGEE in the germline V gene. The V and J ends lost 2 bases and 2 bases respectively, with 7 bases between them.

The chain combines TRBV14 with TRBJ2-7, with D perhaps matching TRBD1 or TRBD2 (5 bases each). V shed 0 bases and J shed 3 bases, with 15 bases lying between them. Germline V gene data show CDR1 as SGHDN and CDR2 as FVKESK. The CDR3 is 16 amino acids. CDR3 amino acids: CASSQDGTAAIYEQYF. CDR3 sequence (DNA): TGTGCCAGCAGCCAAGATGGGACGGCTGCCATCTACGAGCAGTACTTC.

The chain links TRBV9 to TRBJ2-2; D remains unclear. The CDR3 contains 12 residues. Germline V gene sequence: CDR1 SGDLS, CDR2 YYNGEE. V lost 4 bases, J lost 7 bases, and 8 bases lay in between. Written as DNA, the CDR3 is TGTGCCAGCAGCCCAGAGAGCGGGGAGCTGTTTTTT. Translated, it gives CASSPESGELFF.

The chain employs TRBV6-1 and TRBJ2-7; TRBD2 matches 8 bases. V lost 7 bases to trimming and J lost 5 bases; unmatched junction nucleotides: 13. Germline V lookup: CDR1 MNHNS, CDR2 SASEGT. This CDR3 comprises 15 residues. The CDR3 reads CASTPIPGTRDEQYF. The CDR3 bases are TGTGCCAGCACCCCAATTCCCGGGACTAGAGACGAGCAGTACTTC.

There are a few counts of this clone. The chain is built from TRBV18 and TRBJ1-2; D is uncertain. Germline values: CDR1 KGHSH, CDR2 LQKENI. The CDR3 sequence is 13 residues long. V was trimmed by 4 bases and J by 4 bases, leaving 10 bases between them. This CDR3 reads CASSLPEAYGYTF. CDR3 DNA: TGTGCCAGCTCACTTCCAGAGGCCTATGGCTACACCTTC. The complete variable domain, with remaining parts taken from reference TRBV18 and TRBJ1-2, reads NAGVMQNPRHLVRRRGQEARLRCSPMKGHSHVYWYRQLPEEGLKFMVYLQKENIIDESGMPKERFSAEFPKEGPSILRIQQVVRGDSAAYFCASSLPEAYGYTFGSGTRLTVV.

This clone appeared once. The genes are TRBV6-6 and TRBJ2-7; no definite D call. The CDR3 has 11 amino acids. Trimming took 0 bases from V and 7 from J, leaving 4 bases between them. Germline lookup yields CDR1 MNHNY and CDR2 SVGAGI (reference sequence). CDR3: CASSYSFEQYF. CDR3 bases: TGTGCCAGCAGTTACTCGTTTGAGCAGTACTTC.

The CDR3 spells CASRTTSGGAFDNEQFF. DNA of the CDR3: TGCGCCAGCAGAACGACTAGCGGGGGGGCCTTCGACAATGAGCAGTTCTTC. The chain carries TRBV5-1 and TRBJ2-1, with 14 bases that match TRBD2. This CDR3 has 17 amino acids. Trimming at V came to 5 bases and at J to 5 bases, leaving 9 bases not matched to a gene. CDR1 and CDR2 (germline): SGHRS, YFSETQ.

V gene TRBV5-5 combines with J gene TRBJ1-5, with D perhaps TRBD1 (6 bases). Trimming took 4 bases from V and 1 from J, leaving 12 bases between them. This CDR3 comprises 15 residues. Germline CDR1 and CDR2: SGHKS and YYEKEE (reference sequence). The CDR3 DNA reads TGTGCCAGCAGCGAACAGGGCTGGAGCAATCAGCCCCAGCATTTT. Its protein product is CASSEQGWSNQPQHF.

The chain combines TRBV4-3 with TRBJ1-3, with D possibly matching TRBD1 (6 bases). CDR1 LGHNA and CDR2 YSLEER come from the germline V gene. The CDR3 sequence is 16 residues long. Trimming cost V 0 bases and J 4 bases, with 13 bases left between them. DNA for the CDR3: TGCGCCAGCAGCCAAGATCCAGGGGTGGACGGAAACACCATATATTTT. Its protein is CASSQDPGVDGNTIYF.

V is TRBV19 and J is TRBJ1-4; D unresolved. The V gene's germline CDR1 is LNHDA and CDR2 SQIVND (reference sequence). There are 19 residues in the CDR3. The V gene lost 0 bases and the J gene lost 0 bases, with 17 bases spanning the gap. The CDR3 loop reads CASSIEDLGVSATNEKLFF. CDR3 nucleotides: TGTGCCAGTAGTATAGAAGATCTCGGGGTCAGTGCAACTAATGAAAAACTGTTTTTT.

The chain joins TRBV11-3 to TRBJ2-5; 8 bases align to TRBD2. The ends lost 4 bases at V and 2 bases at J; junction bases unmatched: 15. The germline gives CDR1 SGHNT, CDR2 YENEEA. The CDR3 covers 18 residues. CDR3 DNA: TGTGCCAGCAGCTCCCGGCTGTTGGTAGCGGGGATTCAAGAGACCCAGTACTTC. Translation gives CASSSRLLVAGIQETQYF.

The rearrangement links TRBV9 to TRBJ2-2; 7 bases agree with TRBD2. In germline, CDR1 is SGDLS, CDR2 YYNGEE. V trimming: 4 bases; J trimming: 5 bases; junction bases outside the gene matches: 11. The CDR3 consists of 16 residues. The CDR3 spells CASSSLSGILTGELFF. CDR3 DNA: TGTGCCAGCAGCTCGTTGAGCGGGATATTGACCGGGGAGCTGTTTTTT.

The chain uses TRBV9 and TRBJ2-3; 8 bases are a match to TRBD2. The ends lost 4 bases at V and 7 bases at J; junction bases unmatched: 8. Germline assignment: CDR1 SGDLS and CDR2 YYNGEE. This CDR3 region has 14 residues. DNA of the CDR3: TGTGCCAGCAGCCCTCCGGGAGGGCCCCATACGCAGTATTTT. It encodes CASSPPGGPHTQYF.

The CDR3 here is CAWSPGQSYGYTF. The CDR3, as DNA: TGTGCCTGGTCACCGGGACAGAGCTATGGCTACACCTTC. V is TRBV30 and J is TRBJ1-2, with 7 bases matching TRBD1. CDR1 and CDR2 (germline): GTSNPN, SVGIG (reference sequence). Trimming cost V 5 bases and J 4 bases; bases outside gene matches: 7. This CDR3 has 13 residues.

This sequence joins TRBV30 and TRBJ1-3; 7 bases fit TRBD1. In germline, CDR1 is GTSNPN, CDR2 SVGIG (reference sequence). J gave up 0 bases and V 3 bases, and 5 bases lay outside the gene matches. CDR3 length: 15 residues. The DNA of the CDR3 is TGTGCCTGGAGCAGGGACAGCAACTCTGGAAACACCATATATTTT. This codes for CAWSRDSNSGNTIYF.

The rearrangement links TRBV13 to TRBJ1-1; the D is unclear. Per germline, CDR1 PRHDT and CDR2 FYEKMQ (reference sequence). The V and J ends lost 6 bases and 0 bases respectively, with 17 bases between them. The CDR3 is made up of 16 amino acids. CDR3 nucleotides: TGTGCCAGCAGATTTCGTATGTCGGAATTGAACACTGAAGCTTTCTTT. Protein product: CASRFRMSELNTEAFF.

The V call is TRBV6-5, the J call TRBJ1-2; no reliable D call. CDR3 size: 15 residues. CDR1 and CDR2 (germline): MNHEY, SVGAGI. V was clipped by 5 bases and J by 2 bases, with 15 bases between them. CDR3 sequence (DNA): TGTGCCAGCAGTCCCCTCCCGGACGGAAACTATGGCTACACCTTC. Translation: CASSPLPDGNYGYTF.

The chain joins TRBV29-1 to TRBJ2-7; TRBD2 might be the D (5 bases). Between the trimmed V and J ends, which lost 5 bases and 2 bases, there was a span of 13 bases. CDR1 and CDR2 from the germline V gene are SQVTM and ANQGSEA. The CDR3 runs to 13 residues. The CDR3 DNA follows: TGCAGCGTTTCCCCCGGGAACCCCTACGAGCAGTACTTC. Its translation is CSVSPGNPYEQYF.